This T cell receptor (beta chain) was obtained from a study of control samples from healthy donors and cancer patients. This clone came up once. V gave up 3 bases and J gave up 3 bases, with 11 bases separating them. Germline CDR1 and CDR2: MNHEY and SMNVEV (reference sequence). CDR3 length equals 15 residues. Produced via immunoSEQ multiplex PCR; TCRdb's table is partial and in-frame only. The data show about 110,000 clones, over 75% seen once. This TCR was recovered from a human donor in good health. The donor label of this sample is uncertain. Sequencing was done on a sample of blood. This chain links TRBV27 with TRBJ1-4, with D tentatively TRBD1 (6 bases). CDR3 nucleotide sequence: TGTGCCAGCAGTTTCAGGGCAGGGGCTAATGAAAAACTGTTTTTT. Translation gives CASSFRAGANEKLFF.